This TCR beta chain was found in a study of blood T cells in healthy people across ages. For the second PCR, which ran for about 7 to 11 cycles, a sample-barcoded 5' primer and a J-beta primer mix were used. A template-switch adaptor with 12 random nucleotides tagged each cDNA molecule. MiXCR, applied by TCRdb to the 5' RACE reads, yields one record per CDR3 protein. The sample comprises about a million distinct CDR3 sequences, 51% of which are singletons, and about a fifth rests with the top ten. The CDR3 has 13 amino acids. The V gene lost 6 bases and the J gene lost 7 bases, with 16 bases spanning the gap.

The source is an older woman in good health. The sample taken for sequencing was blood. The chain links TRBV12-3 or TRBV12-4 to TRBJ2-7; perhaps TRBD2 as D (5 bases). DNA of the CDR3: TGTGCCAGCAGGTACGGGATCACAAATGAGCAGTACTTC. Amino acids: CASRYGITNEQYF.